What follows is one T cell receptor (beta chain) and its context. Its antigen is currently unknown. Using immunoSEQ multiplex PCR, the repertoire was profiled, and TCRdb retains in-frame clones only, with some absent. The sample has about 120,000 clones, around nine tenths seen once. The sample comes from a study of T cell responses to AZD1222 COVID-19 vaccine. Across the whole study: Combined were second doses at about 4 or about 12 weeks. Overall study findings and caveats: In the spike-specific TCR repertoire, nearly half reportedly target unmutated variant regions. Repertoires were collected only later (after the peak T cell response had occurred). The study identified only five to seven AZD1222 recipients as seropositive at baseline.

This clonotype was sampled from an adult in good health. This specimen was peripheral blood, taken on day 0 of AZD1222 vaccination.

CDR3 loop: CAWSVLRPNTEAFF. The CDR3 bases are TGTGCCTGGAGTGTACTCCGTCCGAACACTGAAGCTTTCTTT. The chain joins TRBV30 to TRBJ1-1, with D hard to call. V lost 0 bases and J 1 base, leaving 9 bases between the germline ends. Germline V lookup: CDR1 GTSNPN, CDR2 SVGIG (reference sequence). CDR3 length: 14 residues.